This section outlines one T cell receptor beta chain sequence together with its context. The data were taken from a study of blood T cell repertoires in COVID-19. Study-level information: Sites across the United States, Italy and Spain contributed samples from acute and convalescent COVID-19. Sample material is recorded as cDNA or gDNA derived from T cells, B-cell-depleted T cells, or PBMCs.

Per the original methods: Quantification of nucleated cells was approximated via reference gene primer amplification. Data came from immunoSEQ multiplex PCR; TCRdb stores just in-frame clones and leaves some out. Clonal size and the V and J genes are those of that table, whereas D and trimming came from the DNA. The sample includes around 310,000 clones, approximately 89% of them seen just once. Per the germline V gene, CDR1 is SGHTA and CDR2 is FQGTGA. V trimming: 1 base; J trimming: 2 bases; junction bases outside the gene matches: 2. This CDR3 is built from 15 residues. The chain has TRBV7-3 and TRBJ2-3; 8 nucleotides line up with TRBD2. The clonotype was recovered from a woman between 55 and 75 years old with acute or convalescent COVID-19. The material sequenced was peripheral blood. In DNA, the CDR3 is TGTGCCAGCAGCTTAAGGGGACTAGTCACAGATACGCAGTATTTT. Translating it yields CASSLRGLVTDTQYF.